The present TCR beta chain was sequenced within a study of early stage breast cancer tumors. Across the whole study: Most invasive tumors, about 80% of the 16, were ER+/PR+/HER2-.

Sequencing used immunoSEQ multiplex PCR; TCRdb keeps in-frame clones, though not all of them. This table holds 44,000 or so clones, approximately 80% found once. About this clone: The antigen is not known.

Findings and limits, study-wide: Tumors had approximately 2.5-fold higher T cell density than normal breast.

The sequencing sample was made of blood. This TCR came from a person in their fifties with breast cancer.

CDR3 coding DNA: TGTGCCATCAGCTCCTCCGGGACTAGCGGGGGGGAGACCCAGTACTTC. As protein: CAISSSGTSGGETQYF. The chain has TRBV10-3 and TRBJ2-5; TRBD2 agrees at 15 bases. V was clipped by 6 bases and J by 5 bases; unmatched bases: 7. Per germline, CDR1 ENHRY and CDR2 SYGVKD. The CDR3 has 16 residues.